This is a list of T cell receptor beta chains from one sample in a study of blood T cell repertoires in COVID-19. TCRdb's table, derived via immunoSEQ multiplex PCR, lists solely in-frame clones and lacks some. The table records 310,000 or so clones, 80% to 90% of them present only once. The sequencing input was peripheral blood. These receptors were collected from a man aged 25 to 40 with COVID-19, enrolled during active disease. The CDR3 runs from the conserved cysteine through the conserved F or W. D genes are given only for firm matches. Not every row has a clone size; where given, it reads once, few, many or a size class.

j_call,clone_size,v_call,d_call,cdr3_nt,cdr3_aa
TRBJ2-1,.,TRBV21-1,.,TGTGCCAGCAGCCCGAACCCTGGGGCCGGCGGGCAGTTCTTC,CASSPNPGAGGQFF
TRBJ2-6,.,TRBV4-1,.,TGCGCCAGCAGCTGGGGCGGCTCTGGGGCCAACGTCCTGACTTTC,CASSWGGSGANVLTF
TRBJ1-6,.,TRBV4-1,TRBD1,TGCGCCAGCAGCCAAGTAAATAGGACAGGGAGGCCCCTCCACTTT,CASSQVNRTGRPLHF
TRBJ2-7,few,TRBV11-1,TRBD2,TGTGCCAGCAGCCTAGCGGGGAGCTCCTACGAGCAGTACTTC,CASSLAGSSYEQYF
TRBJ2-5,.,TRBV9,TRBD1,TGTGCCAGCAGCCCCCGAGCGCCGGGACAGGGGTGGAGAAGGGAGACCCAGTACTTC,CASSPRAPGQGWRRETQYF
TRBJ1-4,.,TRBV28,TRBD1,TGTGCCAGCAGTCAGGGACAGGGAGGGGAAAAACTGTTTTTT,CASSQGQGGEKLFF
TRBJ1-2,.,TRBV7-2,TRBD1,TGTGCCAGCAGCTCATTATGGGGACAGGGGGAGAATGGCTACACCTTC,CASSSLWGQGENGYTF
TRBJ2-3,.,TRBV6-6,TRBD2,TGTGCCAGCGGGAGGGGCGGACTGTGGACAGATACGCAGTATTTT,CASGRGGLWTDTQYF
TRBJ1-1,.,TRBV19,TRBD1,TGTGCCAGTAGTATAATGTCAGGGGGCACTGAAGCTTTCTTT,CASSIMSGGTEAFF
TRBJ1-5,few,TRBV19,.,TGTGCCAGTACAAACGGGGATCAGCCCCAGCATTTT,CASTNGDQPQHF